Below are 9 T cell receptor beta chains sequenced from a single sample in a study of T cell clonality in common variable immunodeficiency. Study-level findings and limits: In common variable immunodeficiency, TCR beta chains reportedly carried fewer deletions and N-nucleotide insertions.

The antigens these receptors bind are not known. Generated by immunoSEQ multiplex PCR, the TCRdb table keeps only in-frame clones and is missing some. The sample shows tens of thousands of clones, none of them appearing just once. Specimen: peripheral blood mononuclear cells. These receptors were obtained from a human donor with common variable immunodeficiency.

This clone came up many times. The read terminates 3 residues before the CDR3 end, so the remaining end is supplied by the germline J gene. The rearrangement links TRBV19 to TRBJ1-5; possibly TRBD1 for D (5 bases). V shed 1 base and J shed 9 bases, with 19 bases lying between them. The CDR3 covers 16 residues. In germline, CDR1 is LNHDA, CDR2 SQIVND (reference sequence). The covered CDR3 bases are TGTGCCAGTAGTATAGTCGGGGGACCCGACTTTTGGCCC. Protein product: CASSIVGGPDFWP. The full CDR3 is CASSIVGGPDFWPQHF.

This clone was detected many times. The CDR3 end falls 3 residues outside the read, so it is completed with the germline J gene. V usage is TRBV5-4 and J usage is TRBJ1-6; a possible D gene is TRBD1 (6 bases). This CDR3 has 16 residues. Germline V gene sequence: CDR1 SGHNT, CDR2 YYREEE (reference sequence). The V gene lost 5 bases and the J gene lost 4 bases, with 16 bases spanning the gap. The CDR3: CASRRGVGQYNSPLHF. Partial CDR3 DNA: TGTGCCAGCAGAAGAGGAGTCGGACAGTATAATTCACCC.

This clone was counted many times. The CDR3 end is not reached by the read, which stops 3 residues before it; the germline J gene fills it in. The chain is built from TRBV10-3 and TRBJ2-1; 7 bases line up with TRBD2. The trim removed 0 bases at V and 4 bases at J, leaving 6 bases unmatched. The CDR3 consists of 16 residues. The germline gives CDR1 ENHRY, CDR2 SYGVKD. The sequenced part of the CDR3 DNA is TGTGCCATCAGTGAGTCAGGCGGGAGACGATACAATGAG. The encoded protein is CAISESGGRRYNE. The whole CDR3 protein is CAISESGGRRYNEQFF.

Within the sample, this clone is medium-sized. The sequence runs out 3 residues before the end of the CDR3; the remainder is reconstructed from the germline J gene. The V and J genes are TRBV30 and TRBJ1-6; 7 bases match TRBD1. Losses at the gene ends were 1 base for V and 6 bases for J; bases not matched to a gene: 6. CDR1 GTSNPN and CDR2 SVGIG come from the germline V gene (reference sequence). This CDR3 has 15 amino acids. The CDR3: CAWSAGGQLNSPLHF. The covered CDR3 bases are TGTGCCTGGAGTGCCGGGGGACAGCTTAATTCACCC.

In the case of this clone: The CDR3 extends 3 residues past the end of the read, so its final part is completed from the germline J gene. The V gene is TRBV19, the J gene TRBJ2-1, with 7 bases identical to TRBD2. The CDR3 loop spans 15 amino acids. Germline CDR1 and CDR2: LNHDA and SQIVND (reference sequence). The V gene end was trimmed by 3 bases and the J gene end by 2 bases; junction bases not matched to a gene: 4. CDR3 DNA (partial): TGTGCCAGTAGTATGGGCGGGAGCGCCTACAATGAG. It yields the protein CASSMGGSAYNE. The full CDR3 protein reads CASSMGGSAYNEQFF.

This clone has just a few counts. The CDR3 sequence is CASSLRDRTYEQYF. Partial CDR3 DNA: TGTGCCAGCAGCCTCCGGGACAGAACCTACGAG. The chain recombines TRBV5-6 with TRBJ2-7, with 7 nucleotides matching TRBD1. The read ends 3 residues before the CDR3 terminus; that terminus is restored from the germline J gene. The V segment lost 4 bases and the J segment 2 bases; nucleotides outside the gene matches: 6. The V gene's germline CDR1 is SGHDT and CDR2 YYEEEE. This CDR3 is 14 amino acids long.

This clone has ten or more counts. The CDR3 goes on 3 residues after the read ends, and that part is filled in from the germline J gene. The rearrangement joins TRBV6-1 to TRBJ2-7, with D unclear. Germline V gene data show CDR1 as MNHNS and CDR2 as SASEGT. There are 14 residues in the CDR3. V was cut by 2 bases and J by 2 bases, with 10 bases left in between. The CDR3: CASSERYRPYEQYF. The CDR3 DNA, read in part, is TGTGCCAGCAGTGAAAGGTACAGACCCTACGAG.

This clone was detected only a few times. The read ends 3 residues before the CDR3 terminus; that terminus is restored from the germline J gene. The V call is TRBV6-2 or TRBV6-3, the J call TRBJ2-1, with 8 bases matching TRBD2. The CDR3 consists of 15 residues. Germline V gene data show CDR1 as MNHEY and CDR2 as SVGEGT. V dropped 8 bases and J dropped 5; count of bases not matched to a gene: 11. Partial CDR3 DNA: TGTGCCAGCCCGATAGCGGGGTTTTCAAACAATGAG. Translating gives CASPIAGFSNNE. The entire CDR3 is CASPIAGFSNNEQFF.

In this sample, this clone turned up a few times. Read data end 3 residues before the CDR3 end; the end is taken from the germline J gene. The chain employs TRBV18 and TRBJ1-5; D is unresolved. From germline, CDR1 is KGHSH and CDR2 LQKENI. V was pared by 2 bases and J by 0 bases, with 11 bases between. CDR3 size: 16 residues. The CDR3 region is CASSPAGRTSNQPQHF. The CDR3 DNA, read in part, is TGTGCCAGCTCACCAGCGGGCCGGACTAGCAATCAGCCC.